The 25 T cell receptor beta chains below come from one sample, sequenced in a study of low-dose radiotherapy and immunotherapy resistance in tumors. Time point described: before trial treatment. First-strand cDNA relied on TRAV- and TRBV-specific primers spanning alpha and beta chains. It was with a constant-region primer and a V-primer adapter that TCRs were amplified over approximately 20 PCR cycles. Each CDR3 protein is one row after TCRdb ran MiXCR on the reads. The data show tens of thousands of distinct CDR3 sequences, roughly 29% seen once. Sequencing was performed on PBMCs, taken before treatment. These receptors all come from a male donor with rectosigmoid adenocarcinoma.

This clonotype was recorded many times. The chain has TRBV5-1 and TRBJ1-2; D unclear. Trimming removed 1 base at V and 0 bases at J, with 4 bases between. This CDR3 is built from 13 residues. Germline V gene data show CDR1 as SGHRS and CDR2 as YFSETQ. The CDR3 reads CASSLSTNYGYTF. The DNA for the CDR3 is TGCGCCAGCAGCTTGTCCACTAACTATGGCTACACCTTC.

This clonotype was seen many times. The chain links TRBV4-1 to TRBJ2-7; no clear D. CDR3 size: 14 residues. Deletions cut 1 base from V and 6 bases from J, with 13 bases between. Germline loops: CDR1 MGHRA, CDR2 YSYEKL. In DNA, the CDR3 is TGCGCCAGCAGCCAAGGCTATGGGGAACTCGAGCAGTACTTC. Protein product: CASSQGYGELEQYF.

This clonotype was observed many times. The chain has TRBV7-9 and TRBJ2-5; TRBD2 matches 12 bases. V trimming: 9 bases; J trimming: 1 base; junction bases outside the gene matches: 6. Germline lookup yields CDR1 SEHNR and CDR2 FQNEAQ (reference sequence). The CDR3 has 15 residues. The CDR3: CASPPGLAGQETQYF. The CDR3 nucleotides read TGTGCCAGTCCGCCGGGACTAGCGGGCCAAGAGACCCAGTACTTC.

This clonotype was counted at least ten times. This chain joins TRBV2 and TRBJ2-7; D is undetermined. CDR3 length equals 15 residues. Trimming took 2 bases from V and 3 from J, leaving 14 bases between them. Germline V gene data show CDR1 as SNHLY and CDR2 as FYNNEI. The CDR3 loop reads CASSEIARADYEQYF. The CDR3 coding sequence is TGTGCCAGCAGTGAAATAGCTCGCGCGGACTACGAGCAGTACTTC.

This clonotype was observed many times. The chain joins TRBV6-2 or TRBV6-3 to TRBJ2-7, with 10 bases aligning to TRBD2. Losses at the gene ends were 5 bases for V and 5 bases for J; bases not matched to a gene: 6. This CDR3 comprises 14 residues. Germline V lookup: CDR1 MNHEY, CDR2 SVGEGT. In DNA, the CDR3 is TGTGCCAGCAGTCCCGGGACTAGCGTTAACGAGCAGTACTTC. This codes for CASSPGTSVNEQYF.

There are many counts of this clonotype. The chain combines TRBV2 with TRBJ1-2; no clear D gene. This CDR3 has 13 residues. CDR1 is SNHLY and CDR2 is FYNNEI in the germline V gene. V dropped 4 bases and J dropped 2 bases, with 8 bases sitting between them. The CDR3 DNA is TGTGCCAGCAGTGTAAGAGGGAACTATGGCTACACCTTC. Its translation is CASSVRGNYGYTF.

This clonotype was seen many times. This sequence joins TRBV3-1 and TRBJ2-1; possible D gene TRBD2, 6 bases. Germline CDR1 is LGHDT and CDR2 is YNNKEL (reference sequence). This CDR3 region has 16 residues. V lost 0 bases and J lost 9, with 18 bases in between. CDR3 amino acids: CASSQESLSSAGEQFF. CDR3 nucleotide sequence: TGTGCCAGCAGCCAAGAATCGCTCTCTAGCGCGGGTGAGCAGTTCTTC.

This clonotype counts as medium-sized. The chain joins TRBV28 to TRBJ2-3; either TRBD1 or TRBD2 may supply D (5 bases each). CDR3 length: 14 residues. The germline V gene has CDR1 MDHEN and CDR2 SYDVKM. The V end lost 4 bases, the J end lost 5 bases, and 13 bases lay between the germline ends. DNA for the CDR3: TGTGCCAGCAGTTCCGGGGCGACCAGAGATACGCAGTATTTT. Translated, it gives CASSSGATRDTQYF.

As concerns this clonotype: A far larger clone is off by one base, so a read error is likely. V is TRBV28 and J is TRBJ2-1; tentatively, D is TRBD1 (7 bases). The germline gives CDR1 MDHEN, CDR2 SYDVKM. This CDR3 is built from 15 residues. The V end lost 3 bases, the J end lost 10 bases, and 19 bases lay between the germline ends. DNA for the CDR3: TGTGCCAGCAGTTTTCGGATCCGTGGAGGGGGCGAGCAGTTCTTC. This encodes CASSFRIRGGGEQFF.

This clonotype was picked up many times. This chain joins TRBV29-1 and TRBJ1-2, with TRBD1 matching over 8 bases. The V and J ends lost 2 bases and 7 bases, in that order; junction bases with no gene match: 6. Germline V gives CDR1 SQVTM, CDR2 ANQGSEA. The CDR3 totals 13 residues. CDR3 amino acids: CSVERGQGRGYTF. DNA for the CDR3: TGCAGCGTTGAAAGAGGACAGGGTCGTGGCTACACCTTC.

This clonotype has at least ten counts. The V gene is TRBV12-3 or TRBV12-4, the J gene TRBJ1-5; D uncertain. The germline V and J ends were trimmed by 3 bases and 2 bases, with 8 bases remaining between them. The CDR3 loop spans 14 amino acids. CDR3 loop: CASSFSGRNQPQHF. CDR3 bases: TGTGCCAGCAGTTTTTCTGGGCGCAATCAGCCCCAGCATTTT.

This clonotype came up many times. The chain has TRBV29-1 and TRBJ2-2; unclear D gene. CDR1 and CDR2 from the germline V gene are SQVTM and ANQGSEA. The germline V and J ends were trimmed by 6 bases and 5 bases, with 7 bases remaining between them. The CDR3 loop spans 11 amino acids. The CDR3 DNA is TGCAGCGTGTGGGTAACCGGGGAGCTGTTTTTT. This sequence encodes CSVWVTGELFF.

This clonotype was found many times. The chain is built from TRBV28 and TRBJ2-1, with a possible D match to TRBD1 (6 bases). The V end was cut by 4 bases, the J end by 5 bases, with 9 bases between. From germline, CDR1 is MDHEN and CDR2 SYDVKM. This CDR3 contains 13 residues. This CDR3 reads CASSSQGHNEQFF. CDR3 DNA: TGTGCCAGCAGTTCACAGGGACACAATGAGCAGTTCTTC.

This clonotype was recorded many times. V and J are TRBV28 and TRBJ1-2; 7 positions match TRBD1. Germline V lookup: CDR1 MDHEN, CDR2 SYDVKM. The CDR3 extends over 15 amino acids. The trim removed 2 bases at V and 5 bases at J, leaving 8 bases unmatched. CDR3 region: CASSLQAGGGYGYTF. The DNA for the CDR3 is TGTGCCAGCAGTTTACAGGCAGGGGGTGGATATGGCTACACCTTC.

Worth noting for this clonotype: A far larger clone is one base from this, pointing to a likely read error. V and J are TRBV5-2 and TRBJ2-1; the D call of TRBD1 is as the table states it, not checked on the DNA. TRBV5-2 is annotated as a pseudogene. CDR3 length: 15 amino acids. CDR3 residues: CPSISRGRSYNEQFF. The DNA of the CDR3 is TGTCCCAGCATCTCGCGGGGGCGCTCCTACAATGAGCAGTTCTTC.

This clonotype was picked up many times. The chain has TRBV5-1 and TRBJ2-3; D gene ambiguous. Germline CDR1 and CDR2: SGHRS and YFSETQ. This CDR3 comprises 16 residues. Between the trimmed V and J ends, which lost 0 bases and 2 bases, there was a span of 13 bases. CDR3 in DNA: TGCGCCAGCAGCTTGGAGTACGGGCCACCCACAGATACGCAGTATTTT. It yields the protein CASSLEYGPPTDTQYF.

This clonotype was counted at least ten times. This chain joins TRBV7-9 and TRBJ2-1; possible D gene TRBD2, 5 bases. CDR3 size: 14 residues. Trimming took 5 bases from V and 5 from J, leaving 13 bases between them. The germline V gene encodes CDR1 SEHNR and CDR2 FQNEAQ (reference sequence). The CDR3 bases are TGTGCCAGCAGCCCTTCCGGGGTAGACAATGAGCAGTTCTTC. This encodes CASSPSGVDNEQFF.

The J gene is TRBJ1-1, the V gene TRBV30; D remains ambiguous. Germline assignment: CDR1 GTSNPN and CDR2 SVGIG (reference sequence). The germline V and J ends were trimmed by 3 bases and 5 bases, with 10 bases remaining between them. This CDR3 contains 12 residues. This CDR3 reads CAWSGIRTEAFF. The DNA of the CDR3 is TGTGCCTGGAGCGGGATCCGAACTGAAGCTTTCTTT. The whole variable domain, remainder taken from reference TRBV30 and TRBJ1-1, is SQTIHQWPATLVQPVGSPLSLECTVEGTSNPNLYWYRQAAGRGLQLLFYSVGIGQISSEVPQNLSASRPQDRQFILSSKKLLLSDSGFYLCAWSGIRTEAFFGQGTRLTVV.

This clonotype was seen many times. The V and J genes are TRBV10-2 and TRBJ2-1; D call uncertain. Germline CDR1 reads WSHSY; CDR2 reads SAAADI. This CDR3 has 13 amino acids. V was clipped by 1 base and J by 10 bases, with 11 bases between them. The CDR3: CASSELSVSEQFF. CDR3 bases: TGCGCCAGCAGTGAGTTGTCTGTGAGCGAGCAGTTCTTC.

This clonotype was seen many times. This rearrangement joins TRBV28 to TRBJ1-5, with no clear D. This CDR3 spans 14 amino acids. V dropped 9 bases and J dropped 4 bases, with 16 bases sitting between them. Per the germline V gene, CDR1 is MDHEN and CDR2 is SYDVKM. The CDR3 nucleotides read TGTGCCAGTAGGAGTGCCGTAAGGAATCAGCCCCAGCATTTT. As protein: CASRSAVRNQPQHF.

This clonotype was detected ten times or more. V is TRBV7-8 and J is TRBJ2-4; maybe TRBD1 (5 bases). The CDR3 has 15 residues. Looked up from germline, CDR1 is SGHVS and CDR2 is FQNEAQ. V was clipped by 4 bases and J by 0 bases, with 10 bases between them. CDR3 nucleotide sequence: TGTGCCAGCAGCTACCAGGGTTTAGCCAAAAACATTCAGTACTTC. Its translation: CASSYQGLAKNIQYF. Combining the CDR3 with reference TRBV7-8 and TRBJ2-4 gives the whole variable domain GAGVSQSPRYKVAKRGQDVALRCDPISGHVSLFWYQQALGQGPEFLTYFQNEAQLDKSGLPSDRFFAERPEGSVSTLKIQRTQQEDSAVYLCASSYQGLAKNIQYFGAGTRLSVL.

The chain links TRBV27 to TRBJ1-4, with 7 bases fitting TRBD1. Germline assignment: CDR1 MNHEY and CDR2 SMNVEV (reference sequence). J was trimmed by 6 bases and V by 1 base; bases with no gene match: 5. The CDR3 is 15 residues long. For the CDR3, the DNA is TGTGCCAGCAGTTTATTCGGCAGGGGGGATGAAAAACTGTTTTTT. It encodes CASSLFGRGDEKLFF.

This clonotype was recorded at least ten times. This chain links TRBV4-2 with TRBJ2-1; D not resolved. The V end lost 0 bases, the J end lost 2 bases, and 5 bases lay between the germline ends. The CDR3 is 14 amino acids. Germline V gene data show CDR1 as LGHNA and CDR2 as YNFKEQ. The CDR3 is CASSQEAPYNEQFF. CDR3 nucleotides: TGTGCCAGCAGCCAAGAAGCCCCCTACAATGAGCAGTTCTTC.

This clonotype was picked up one time. A far larger clone lies a single base away; this is likely a read error. The CDR3 reads CASSAPGATIEKLFF. Written as DNA, the CDR3 is TGTGCCAGCAGTGCCCCAGGGGCAACTATTGAAAAACTGTTTTTT. The chain has TRBV6-5 and TRBJ1-4; D might be TRBD1 (6 bases). This CDR3 comprises 15 residues. The germline CDR1 and CDR2 sequences are MNHEY and SVGAGI.

This clonotype was picked up many times. The CDR3 sequence is CASSWNSMTGEQYF. Here the CDR3 DNA reads TGTGCCAGTAGTTGGAATTCGATGACTGGCGAGCAGTACTTC. This chain connects TRBV19 to TRBJ2-7, with D uncertain. The V end was cut by 5 bases, the J end by 6 bases, with 17 bases between. This CDR3 is built from 14 residues. Germline CDR1 LNHDA, CDR2 SQIVND (reference sequence).